This TCR beta chain was identified in a study of blood T cell repertoires in COVID-19. Germline CDR1 reads SGHRS; CDR2 reads YFSETQ. V gave up 0 bases and J gave up 3 bases, with 15 bases separating them. This CDR3 is 16 amino acids long. Source study methods: Nucleated cell counts were estimated from reference gene primer amplification. TCRdb's table, derived via immunoSEQ multiplex PCR, lists solely in-frame clones and lacks some. V and J calls and clone size are as listed in that table; D and trimming were resolved from the DNA. The sample lists over 200,000 clones, around 80% seen once, with roughly 7.8% in the top ten.

Sequencing used peripheral blood. The rearrangement uses TRBV5-1 and TRBJ1-2; tentative D call: TRBD1 (5 bases). This receptor was identified in a man between 35 and 55 years old with active or convalescent COVID-19. CDR3 in DNA: TGCGCCAGCAGCTTGGTGCCGGGGGAGAAGTACTATGGCTACACCTTC. It yields the protein CASSLVPGEKYYGYTF.